These T cell receptor beta chains were read from a single sample in a study of blood T cell repertoires in COVID-19. Only in-frame clones appear in the TCRdb table, and some are missing; sequencing was by immunoSEQ multiplex PCR. The sample includes 450,000 or so clones, 70% to 90% seen only once; the top ten take around 0.92%. The specimen was peripheral blood. These receptors were taken from a man between 18 and 29 years old with COVID-19, enrolled during active disease. Each CDR3 is given with its conserved first and last residue. D genes are given only for firm matches. Clone size, where shown, is once, few, many, or a class for clones that have expanded.

d_call	v_call	clone_size	j_call	cdr3_nt	cdr3_aa
TRBD1	TRBV2	.	TRBJ2-3	TGTGCCAGCAGTACTAGACAGGGTGGAATCACAGATACGCAGTATTTT	CASSTRQGGITDTQYF
.	TRBV2	.	TRBJ2-1	TGTGCCAGCAGTGATTGGCTAGCTACGCTCAATGAGCAGTTCTTC	CASSDWLATLNEQFF
.	TRBV2	.	TRBJ1-5	TGTGCCAGCAGTCGGGACACTTATAGCAATCAGCCCCAGCATTTT	CASSRDTYSNQPQHF
TRBD1	TRBV30	.	TRBJ2-6	TGTGCCTTTACAGGGGAGCAGTCTGGGGCCAACGTCCTGACTTTC	CAFTGEQSGANVLTF
TRBD1	TRBV6-5	.	TRBJ2-7	TGTGCCAGCTTTTCCCGGGACAGGGGCAACGAGCAGTACTTC	CASFSRDRGNEQYF
.	TRBV3-1/TRBV3-2	.	TRBJ2-1	TGTGCCAGCAGCCAACTCAGGGAAAACGGGGAGCAGTTCTTC	CASSQLRENGEQFF
.	TRBV3-1/TRBV3-2	once	TRBJ1-5	TGTGCCAGCAGCCAAGGAAGGGGTCAGCCCCAGCATTTT	CASSQGRGQPQHF
.	TRBV21-1	.	TRBJ2-5	TGTGCCAGCAGCAAAGAGAAGGGGGCGGTAGGGGAGACCCAGTACTTC	CASSKEKGAVGETQYF
.	TRBV6-1	.	TRBJ1-1	TGTGCCAGCAGTGATGAGACCTACAGGGTGGGTAACACTGAAGCTTTCTTT	CASSDETYRVGNTEAFF
TRBD1	TRBV4-1	.	TRBJ2-7	TGCGCCAGCAGTGGACAGGGGAGATACGAGCAGTACTTC	CASSGQGRYEQYF
TRBD2	TRBV28	.	TRBJ2-1	TGTGCCAGCAGTTTATGGACTAGCGGGGGCCTAAACAATGAGCAGTTCTTC	CASSLWTSGGLNNEQFF
.	TRBV19	.	TRBJ2-1	TGTGCCACCAACCGGGGGATGAGCTCCTACAATGAGCAGTTCTTC	CATNRGMSSYNEQFF
.	TRBV29-1	.	TRBJ2-7	TGCAGCGTTCGTCCCAATGCAGGGACCTACGAGCAGTACTTC	CSVRPNAGTYEQYF
TRBD1	TRBV6-5	.	TRBJ1-2	TGTGCCAGCAGTCGACAGGGCCGGGGCTATGGCTACACCTTC	CASSRQGRGYGYTF
.	TRBV7-9	.	TRBJ2-3	TGTGCCAGCAGCTCGCTAGTTGCAGATACGCAGTATTTT	CASSSLVADTQYF
TRBD2	TRBV7-9	.	TRBJ2-3	TGTGCCAGCAGCTTGGGACTAGCGGGCCGACCTAGCACAGATACGCAGTATTTT	CASSLGLAGRPSTDTQYF
.	TRBV5-1	.	TRBJ2-5	TGCGCCAGCAGCTTGGAGGGGGTGGAGACCCAGTACTTC	CASSLEGVETQYF
.	TRBV14	.	TRBJ1-4	TGTGCCAGCAGCCAAGATTTGGGCACTAATGAAAAACTGTTTTTT	CASSQDLGTNEKLFF
TRBD1	TRBV6-1	.	TRBJ1-4	TGTGCCAGCAGTGAAGCTTCTGGACAGGGGAATGAAAAACTGTTTTTT	CASSEASGQGNEKLFF
TRBD2	TRBV6-5	.	TRBJ2-5	TGTGCCAGCAGTCTTCTAGCGGGAGGGGTAGAGACCCAGTACTTC	CASSLLAGGVETQYF
.	TRBV5-1	.	TRBJ2-3	TGCGCCAGCAGCGGGGGACTCGTCACAGATACGCAGTATTTT	CASSGGLVTDTQYF
.	TRBV7-9	.	TRBJ1-1	TGTGCCAGCAGCTTAGGATTGGGGGCTGACACTGAAGCTTTCTTT	CASSLGLGADTEAFF
.	TRBV18	.	TRBJ1-2	TGTGCCAGCTCAGGAGACGGGATGAATGGCTACACCTTC	CASSGDGMNGYTF
.	TRBV10-2	once	TRBJ2-7	TGCGCCAGCAGTGCACAATACGAGCAGTACTTC	CASSAQYEQYF
TRBD1	TRBV9	.	TRBJ1-2	TGTGCCAGCAGCGTAGGGGGACAGGGCTATGGCTACACCTTC	CASSVGGQGYGYTF
TRBD1	TRBV28	.	TRBJ2-7	TGTGCCAGCAGACAGGGGGCCCTTTACGAGCAGTACTTC	CASRQGALYEQYF
.	TRBV5-1	.	TRBJ2-7	TGCGCCAGCAGCTCCCTCGACAGCTACGAGCAGTACTTC	CASSSLDSYEQYF
TRBD2	TRBV19	.	TRBJ2-1	TGTGCCAGTAGTCCCAGGACTAGCGGGACCCCGATACAGTTCTTC	CASSPRTSGTPIQFF
TRBD1	TRBV27	once	TRBJ1-6	TGTGCCAGCAGTCCCGGGACAGGGAATAATTCACCCCTCCACTTT	CASSPGTGNNSPLHF
TRBD1	TRBV3-1/TRBV3-2	.	TRBJ2-4	TGTGCCAGCAGCCAAGACGCGAGACAGGGGGCGCGTTCGAGGAACATTCAGTACTTC	CASSQDARQGARSRNIQYF
.	TRBV7-9	.	TRBJ1-3	TGTGCCAGCAGCTTAATCCTAATCTCTGGAAACACCATATATTTT	CASSLILISGNTIYF
.	TRBV19	.	TRBJ2-5	TGTGCCAGCGGTATCACAGGGAGTGAAGAGACCCAGTACTTC	CASGITGSEETQYF
TRBD1	TRBV14	once	TRBJ1-6	TGTGCCAGCAGCCGGATGACAGGGTGGGGATCACCCCTCCACTTT	CASSRMTGWGSPLHF
.	TRBV27	.	TRBJ1-3	TGTGCCAGCAGTTCGGGACTTAGTAACACCATATATTTT	CASSSGLSNTIYF
TRBD1	TRBV2	.	TRBJ1-5	TGTGCCAGCAGTAGACAGGGGCACAATCAGCCCCAGCATTTT	CASSRQGHNQPQHF
.	TRBV5-6	.	TRBJ2-3	TGTGCCAGCAGCTTGTCCGGGTCCCAAGATACGCAGTATTTT	CASSLSGSQDTQYF
TRBD1	TRBV5-6	.	TRBJ1-2	TGTGCCAGCAGCTCCACCGGGACAGCTGTACTTTGGGGCTACACCTTC	CASSSTGTAVLWGYTF
.	TRBV20-1	.	TRBJ2-1	TGCAGTTCAACCGGGGGGCATGAGCAGTTCTTC	CSSTGGHEQFF
.	TRBV5-4	.	TRBJ2-5	TGTGCCAGCAGCTTCGGGGTTAGGGAAGAGACCCAGTACTTC	CASSFGVREETQYF
.	TRBV2	.	TRBJ1-4	TGTGCCAGCAGTGGCAACACCGCAACTAATGAAAAACTGTTTTTT	CASSGNTATNEKLFF
TRBD1	TRBV2	.	TRBJ2-7	TGTGCCAGCAGAGGGACAGGTCGAACCTACGAGCAGTACTTC	CASRGTGRTYEQYF
TRBD1	TRBV5-4	.	TRBJ1-3	TGTGCCAGCAGCTTGGGGACAGGGACCGGAAACACCATATATTTT	CASSLGTGTGNTIYF
TRBD2	TRBV4-2	.	TRBJ2-7	TGTGCCAGCAGCCAAGGGACTAGCGGGATATTGGGCGAGCAGTACTTC	CASSQGTSGILGEQYF
.	TRBV6-1	.	TRBJ1-5	TGTGCCAGCAGTGACCCAGGTCAGCCCCAGCATTTT	CASSDPGQPQHF
.	TRBV2	.	TRBJ2-5	TGTGCCAGCAGATGGGGGAGGCAAGAGACCCAGTACTTC	CASRWGRQETQYF
.	TRBV13	.	TRBJ2-6	TGTGCCAGCAGCTTAGCCCGCGGGGGCCCCGTCTCTGGGGCCAACGTCCTGACTTTC	CASSLARGGPVSGANVLTF
TRBD1	TRBV6-5	.	TRBJ2-7	TGTGCCAGCAGGGGATGGACAGGGGAGACCTACGAGCAGTACTTC	CASRGWTGETYEQYF
TRBD2	TRBV14	.	TRBJ2-7	TGTGCCAGCAGCTACGGTCTAGCGGGAGGGGGTTACGAGCAGTACTTC	CASSYGLAGGGYEQYF
.	TRBV24-1	once	TRBJ2-1	TGTGCCACCAGTGACCCCTGGGGACACTACAATGAGCAGTTCTTC	CATSDPWGHYNEQFF